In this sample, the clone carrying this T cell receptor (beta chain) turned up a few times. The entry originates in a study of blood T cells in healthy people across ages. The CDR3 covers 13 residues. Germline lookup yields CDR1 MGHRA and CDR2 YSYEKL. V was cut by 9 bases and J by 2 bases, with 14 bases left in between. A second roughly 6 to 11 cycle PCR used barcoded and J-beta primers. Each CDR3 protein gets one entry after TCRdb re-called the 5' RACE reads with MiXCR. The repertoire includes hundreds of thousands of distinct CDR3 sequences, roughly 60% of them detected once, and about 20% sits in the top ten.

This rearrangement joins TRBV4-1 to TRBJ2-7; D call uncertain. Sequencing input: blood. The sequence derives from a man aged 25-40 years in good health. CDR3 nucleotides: TGCGCCAGTAGTAGATCCTCCGCCTACGAGCAGTACTTC. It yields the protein CASSRSSAYEQYF.